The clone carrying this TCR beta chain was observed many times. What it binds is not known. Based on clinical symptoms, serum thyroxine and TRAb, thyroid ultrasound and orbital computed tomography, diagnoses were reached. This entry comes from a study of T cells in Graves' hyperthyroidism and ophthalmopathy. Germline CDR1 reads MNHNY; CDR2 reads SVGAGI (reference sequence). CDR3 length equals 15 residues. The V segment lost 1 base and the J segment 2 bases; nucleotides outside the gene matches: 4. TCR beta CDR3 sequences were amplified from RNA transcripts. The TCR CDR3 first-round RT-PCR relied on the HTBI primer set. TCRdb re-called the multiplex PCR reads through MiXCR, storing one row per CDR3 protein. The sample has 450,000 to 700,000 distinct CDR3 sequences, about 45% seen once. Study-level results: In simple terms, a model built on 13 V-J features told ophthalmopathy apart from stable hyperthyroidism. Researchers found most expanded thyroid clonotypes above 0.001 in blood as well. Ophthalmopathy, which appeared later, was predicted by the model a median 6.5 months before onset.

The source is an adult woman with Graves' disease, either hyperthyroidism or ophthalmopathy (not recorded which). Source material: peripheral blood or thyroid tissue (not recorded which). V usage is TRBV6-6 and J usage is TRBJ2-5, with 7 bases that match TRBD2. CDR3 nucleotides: TGTGCCAGCAGTTACTGGAGCGGGGTTCAAGAGACCCAGTACTTC. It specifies CASSYWSGVQETQYF.